This T cell receptor (beta chain) was identified in a study of T-cell memory formation after mild COVID-19. Whole-study context: Each donor largely had its own TCR clusters.

Points from the study as a whole: For contracting clones, CD4+ ones sat mainly in CM and EM, CD8+ in EMRA. Second-wave clones peaking on day 37 lacked confirmed SARS-CoV-2 specificity.

Employing constant-segment primers, 5'RACE generated TCR alpha and TCR beta cDNA libraries bearing sample barcodes and UMIs. TCRdb re-called the 5' RACE reads with MiXCR, one entry per CDR3 protein. Of roughly 100,000 distinct CDR3 sequences listed, about 18% are singletons. Trimming shortened V by 6 bases and J by 4 bases, and 4 bases separated the two germline ends. The CDR3 has 11 amino acids. Germline V gene data show CDR1 as SGDLS and CDR2 as YYNGEE. Of note for this clonotype: Its antigen is still unknown.

The rearrangement links TRBV9 to TRBJ1-4, with D hard to call. Sequencing input: PBMCs or a T cell subset sorted from them (not recorded which). This receptor was obtained from an adult woman who had mild COVID-19 (a few samples of this study predate the infection). Cell type and time point are not known. CDR3 region: CASTLNEKLFF. In DNA form, the CDR3 reads TGTGCCAGCACCCTTAATGAAAAACTGTTTTTT.